This T cell receptor (beta chain) was recorded in a study of technical replicates of blood from four donors. This CDR3 spans 13 amino acids. The V gene's germline CDR1 is LNHDA and CDR2 SQIVND (reference sequence). The V and J ends lost 6 bases and 4 bases, in that order; junction bases with no gene match: 2. The repertoire was sequenced with immunoSEQ multiplex PCR; TCRdb's copy has only in-frame clones and lacks some. The sample holds some 94,000 clones, about 95% seen once. The chain uses TRBV19 and TRBJ2-5; 10 bases map to TRBD1. The clonotype comes from a human donor in good health. The material sequenced was T cells isolated from PBMCs. CDR3 bases: TGTGCCAGTAGCGACAGGGGGCTAGAGACCCAGTACTTC. Its translation is CASSDRGLETQYF.